Listed below are T cell receptor beta chains from one sample, sequenced in a study of T cell responses to AZD1222 COVID-19 vaccine. Only in-frame clones appear in the TCRdb table, and some are missing; sequencing was by immunoSEQ multiplex PCR. The data hold roughly 120,000 clones, with under 95% observed a single time. The sample consisted of peripheral blood, taken on day 0 of AZD1222 vaccination. The receptors derive from an adult in good health. Each CDR3 is given with its conserved first and last residue. D genes are given only for firm matches. A clone size is listed for some rows: how often the clone was seen (once, few, many), or a class if it is expanded.

V gene,D gene,J gene,clone size,CDR3 DNA,CDR3 protein
TRBV18,NA,TRBJ1-5,NA,TGTGCCAGCTCATTACAGGACAGCAATCAGCCCCAGCATTTT,CASSLQDSNQPQHF
TRBV28,TRBD1,TRBJ1-2,NA,TGTGCCAGCAGTAATCTTCGACAGGGCTATGGCTACACCTTC,CASSNLRQGYGYTF
TRBV24-1,NA,TRBJ1-2,NA,TGTGCCACCAGTGATAGATATGGCTACACCTTC,CATSDRYGYTF
TRBV2,NA,TRBJ1-4,NA,TGTGCCAGCAGTGGAAATTTGAGGGGTAATGAAAAACTGTTTTTT,CASSGNLRGNEKLFF
TRBV19,TRBD1,TRBJ1-6,NA,TGTGCCAGTAGTATAGCGTTTTTCGGACAGGGTTCTTCCCGGAATTCACCCCTCCACTTT,CASSIAFFGQGSSRNSPLHF
TRBV20-1,NA,TRBJ1-5,NA,TGCAGTGCTAGTCAGTTATCGGGACGGAATCAGCCCCAGCATTTT,CSASQLSGRNQPQHF
TRBV19,NA,TRBJ1-2,few,TGTGCCAGTAGTTCGCGGCAGGGTGGCTTCGGTGGCTACACCTTC,CASSSRQGGFGGYTF
TRBV24-1,NA,TRBJ2-1,NA,TGTGCCACCAGTGAGTCCGGGACAAACTCCTACAATGAGCAGTTCTTC,CATSESGTNSYNEQFF
TRBV9,NA,TRBJ2-1,NA,TGTGCCAGCAGCCCCCACCGGGACAACTACAATGAGCAGTTCTTC,CASSPHRDNYNEQFF
TRBV27,NA,TRBJ2-3,NA,TGTGCCAGCAGTTGGTTTAGCACAGATACGCAGTATTTT,CASSWFSTDTQYF
TRBV21-1,NA,TRBJ2-7,NA,TGTGCCAGCAGCAAAGCTGGGGGGTCCCACGAGCAGTACTTC,CASSKAGGSHEQYF
TRBV6-5,NA,TRBJ1-3,NA,TGTGCCAGCAGGAAACAGGTTCTCTCTGGAAACACCATATATTTT,CASRKQVLSGNTIYF
TRBV24-1,TRBD1,TRBJ2-3,NA,TGTGCCACGGGGACAGGGGCGTTAGATACGCAGTATTTT,CATGTGALDTQYF
TRBV7-9,NA,TRBJ1-2,few,TGTGCCAGCAGCTTAGGGGGAGAAGGAGGCGATGGCTACACCTTC,CASSLGGEGGDGYTF
TRBV28,TRBD1,TRBJ2-5,NA,TGTGCCAGCAAAAGGACAGGGGGAATGGGAGAGACCCAGTACTTC,CASKRTGGMGETQYF
TRBV18,NA,TRBJ1-4,NA,TGTGCCAGCTCACCACTTTCAGGAGCAACTAATGAAAAACTGTTTTTT,CASSPLSGATNEKLFF
TRBV3-1/TRBV3-2,NA,TRBJ2-3,NA,TGTGCCAGCAGCCAAGGGGGTTCAGGGTCCACAGATACGCAGTATTTT,CASSQGGSGSTDTQYF
TRBV6-5,TRBD1,TRBJ2-7,NA,TGTGCCAGCAGAACCGGACAGGGGATTCCCTACGAGCAGTACTTC,CASRTGQGIPYEQYF
TRBV7-8,NA,TRBJ2-2,NA,TGTGCCAGCAGCTCGAAACTTGAGAACACCGGGGAGCTGTTTTTT,CASSSKLENTGELFF
TRBV5-6,TRBD1,TRBJ1-1,NA,TGTGCCAGCAGCTGGGGACAGGCGAACACTGAAGCTTTCTTT,CASSWGQANTEAFF
TRBV3-1/TRBV3-2,TRBD1,TRBJ1-5,NA,TGTGCCAGCAGCCAAGCCCCAGGGGGGAATTACCCCCAGCATTTT,CASSQAPGGNYPQHF
TRBV5-4,NA,TRBJ1-2,NA,TGTGCCAGCAGCCCGACGGGGCTGGGGGGCTACACCTTC,CASSPTGLGGYTF
TRBV2,TRBD1,TRBJ1-6,NA,TGTGCCAGCAGCGGGACAGCCAATAATTCACCCCTCCACTTT,CASSGTANNSPLHF
TRBV27,NA,TRBJ2-7,NA,TGTGCCAGCAGTTGGGCAGGGGACGTCTACGAGCAGTACTTC,CASSWAGDVYEQYF
TRBV28,NA,TRBJ1-6,NA,TGTGCCAGCAGTCCTGGGACATCGACCTCACCCCTCCACTTT,CASSPGTSTSPLHF
TRBV12-3/TRBV12-4,TRBD1,TRBJ2-2,NA,TGTGCCAGCAGGCGTACAGGGGCCGGGGAGCTGTTTTTT,CASRRTGAGELFF
TRBV27,NA,TRBJ1-1,NA,TGTGCCAGCAGTTTACTACAATTCGATGAAGCTTTCTTT,CASSLLQFDEAFF
TRBV5-1,TRBD1,TRBJ2-1,NA,TGCGCCAGCAGCCCAGGACAGGGAACCCATGAGCAGTTCTTC,CASSPGQGTHEQFF
TRBV5-4,NA,TRBJ2-1,NA,TGTGCCAGCAGCTTGGCTTGGAACCCTAATGAGCAGTTCTTC,CASSLAWNPNEQFF
TRBV19,NA,TRBJ1-1,NA,TGTGCCAGTAGACCATCAGGGGCTCGAGCTTTCTTT,CASRPSGARAFF
TRBV5-1,NA,TRBJ1-1,NA,TGCGCCAGCAGCCTCCGGGACGGCCTCTCTTTCTTT,CASSLRDGLSFF
TRBV7-9,NA,TRBJ1-1,NA,TGTGCCAGCAGCTTAGTATCGGGGGAAGCTTTCTTT,CASSLVSGEAFF
TRBV2,TRBD1,TRBJ2-7,NA,TGTGCCAGCACTAGGGACAGCCTCTACGAGCAGTACTTC,CASTRDSLYEQYF
TRBV10-3,TRBD1,TRBJ1-2,once,TGTGCCATCCGGGGGTCGGGACAGGGGGCGCCTGGCTACACCTTC,CAIRGSGQGAPGYTF
TRBV7-9,NA,TRBJ1-5,NA,TGTGCCAGCAGCAGAATGGGTAGCAATCAGCCCCAGCATTTT,CASSRMGSNQPQHF
TRBV5-6,TRBD1,TRBJ1-5,NA,TGTGCCAGCAGCTCCTTAAACCGACAGGGGCCTACCGGCAATCAGCCCCAGCATTTT,CASSSLNRQGPTGNQPQHF
TRBV29-1,TRBD2,TRBJ2-1,NA,TGCAGCGGCCTGTCGGAAGGGGAGGGTAAGTTCTTC,CSGLSEGEGKFF
TRBV7-8,NA,TRBJ1-5,NA,TGTGCCAGCAGCTTACAGGGAAGAAGTAATCAGCCCCAGCATTTT,CASSLQGRSNQPQHF
TRBV6-6,TRBD1,TRBJ1-2,NA,TGTGCCAGCAGTTACGCAGGGGGCCTAACTAACTATGGCTACACCTTC,CASSYAGGLTNYGYTF
TRBV6-1,NA,TRBJ2-5,NA,TGTGCCAGCAGTGCGGAAAAGGGATCACAGGGTTGGGAGACCCAGTACTTC,CASSAEKGSQGWETQYF
TRBV6-5,NA,TRBJ1-2,NA,TGTGCCAGCAGGATGTCTGGCGGGTTTAACTATGGCTACACCTTC,CASRMSGGFNYGYTF
TRBV28,NA,TRBJ1-2,NA,TGTGCCAGCAGTTTGAGGGGAGTCTACACCTTC,CASSLRGVYTF
TRBV6-5,NA,TRBJ2-3,NA,TGTGCCAGCAGTCTCAAATACAACACAGATACGCAGTATTTT,CASSLKYNTDTQYF
TRBV7-3,TRBD2,TRBJ2-3,NA,TGTGCCAGCAGCCGAGCGGGAGGGCCTGCAGATACGCAGTATTTT,CASSRAGGPADTQYF
TRBV19,NA,TRBJ1-1,once,TGTGCCAGTAGTATGGAGGCACAGGGCGAAGCTTTCTTT,CASSMEAQGEAFF
TRBV29-1,TRBD1,TRBJ2-2,NA,TGCAGCGGAGGACAGGGCCAAAACACCGGGGAGCTGTTTTTT,CSGGQGQNTGELFF
TRBV19,NA,TRBJ1-4,NA,TGTGCCCCCACGCAGAGTAGATGCGAAAAACTGTTTTTT,CAPTQSRCEKLFF
TRBV27,TRBD1,TRBJ1-6,NA,TGTGCCAGCAGTTTAAAATTCCGGGACAGGGGGCTTTCACCCCTCCACTTT,CASSLKFRDRGLSPLHF
TRBV3-1/TRBV3-2,TRBD1,TRBJ1-1,NA,TGTGCCAGCAGGAGACAGGGGCAGAACACTGAAGCTTTCTTT,CASRRQGQNTEAFF
TRBV5-1,NA,TRBJ2-3,NA,TGCGCCAGCAGCCTGGAGTGGACACAGGCCGGCACAGATACGCAGTATTTT,CASSLEWTQAGTDTQYF
TRBV19,NA,TRBJ1-2,once,TGTGCCAGTTATCGGACAGCCTCAGTGATTAACTATGGCTACACCTTC,CASYRTASVINYGYTF
TRBV19,NA,TRBJ2-1,NA,TGTGCCAGTAGTATGAGACGGGTAAGCTCCTACAATGAGCAGTTCTTC,CASSMRRVSSYNEQFF
TRBV28,TRBD1,TRBJ1-5,NA,TGTGCCTCTAGTTCAGGGAGGGGGCATCAGCCCCAGCATTTT,CASSSGRGHQPQHF
TRBV10-2,NA,TRBJ2-7,NA,TGCGCCAGCGGTAGGGGCGAGCAGTACTTC,CASGRGEQYF